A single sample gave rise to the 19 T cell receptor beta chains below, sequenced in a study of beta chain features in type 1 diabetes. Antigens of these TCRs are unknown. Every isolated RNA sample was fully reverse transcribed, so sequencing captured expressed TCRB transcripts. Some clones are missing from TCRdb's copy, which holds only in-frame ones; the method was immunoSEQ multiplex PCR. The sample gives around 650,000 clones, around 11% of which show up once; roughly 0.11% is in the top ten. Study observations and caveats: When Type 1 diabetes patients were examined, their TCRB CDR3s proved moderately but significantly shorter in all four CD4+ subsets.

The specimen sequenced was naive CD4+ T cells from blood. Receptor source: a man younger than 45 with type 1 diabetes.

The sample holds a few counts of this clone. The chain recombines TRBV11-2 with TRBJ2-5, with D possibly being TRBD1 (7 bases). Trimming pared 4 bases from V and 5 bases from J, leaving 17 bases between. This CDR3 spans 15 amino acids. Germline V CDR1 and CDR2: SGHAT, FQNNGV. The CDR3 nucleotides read TGTGCCAGCAGCTCCCGCCGCGGGACAGTGGAGACCCAGTACTTC. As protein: CASSSRRGTVETQYF. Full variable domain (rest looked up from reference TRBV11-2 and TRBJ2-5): EAGVAQSPRYKIIEKRQSVAFWCNPISGHATLYWYQQILGQGPKLLIQFQNNGVVDDSQLPKDRFSAERLKGVDSTLKIQPAKLEDSAVYLCASSSRRGTVETQYFGPGTRLLVL.

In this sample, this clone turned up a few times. The DNA of the CDR3 is TGTGCCAGCAGCTTAGGGACAGGGGAGTACGAGCAGTACTTC. The encoded protein is CASSLGTGEYEQYF. This chain joins TRBV7-2 and TRBJ2-7; 9 nucleotides match TRBD1. Trimming at V came to 1 base and at J to 4 bases, leaving 2 bases not matched to a gene. The CDR3 contains 14 residues. Germline-derived CDR1 and CDR2 are SGHTA and FQGNSA.

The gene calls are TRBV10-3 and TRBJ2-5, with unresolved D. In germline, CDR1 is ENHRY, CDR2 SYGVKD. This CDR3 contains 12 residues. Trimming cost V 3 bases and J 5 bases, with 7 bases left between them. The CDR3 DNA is TGTGCCATCAGTGACCGCCGGGAGACCCAGTACTTC. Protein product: CAISDRRETQYF.

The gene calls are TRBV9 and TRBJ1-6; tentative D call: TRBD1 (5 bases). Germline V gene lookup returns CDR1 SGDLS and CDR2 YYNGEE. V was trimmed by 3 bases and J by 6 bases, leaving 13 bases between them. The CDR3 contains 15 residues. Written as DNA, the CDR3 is TGTGCCAGCAGCGCTCCAGGGTTTGGTAATTCACCCCTCCACTTT. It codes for CASSAPGFGNSPLHF. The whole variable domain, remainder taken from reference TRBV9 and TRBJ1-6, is DSGVTQTPKHLITATGQRVTLRCSPRSGDLSVYWYQQSLDQGLQFLIQYYNGEERAKGNILERFSAQQFPDLHSELNLSSLELGDSALYFCASSAPGFGNSPLHFGNGTRLTVT.

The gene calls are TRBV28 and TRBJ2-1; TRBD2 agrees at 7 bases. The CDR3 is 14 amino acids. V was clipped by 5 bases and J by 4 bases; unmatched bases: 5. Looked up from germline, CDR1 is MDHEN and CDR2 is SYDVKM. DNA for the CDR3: TGTGCCAGCAGTGGCCCGGGACTATACAATGAGCAGTTCTTC. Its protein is CASSGPGLYNEQFF.

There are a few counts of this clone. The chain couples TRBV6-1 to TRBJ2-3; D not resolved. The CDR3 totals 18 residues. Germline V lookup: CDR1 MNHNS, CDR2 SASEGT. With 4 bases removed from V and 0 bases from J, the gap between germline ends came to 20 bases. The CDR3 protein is CASSGTANTRPSTDTQYF. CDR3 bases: TGTGCCAGCAGTGGGACCGCCAACACCCGCCCTAGCACAGATACGCAGTATTTT.

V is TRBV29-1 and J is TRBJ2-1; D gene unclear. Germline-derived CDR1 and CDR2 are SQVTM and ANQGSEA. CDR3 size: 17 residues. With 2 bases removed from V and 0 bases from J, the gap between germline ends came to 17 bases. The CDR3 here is CSVEPYMTQSSYNEQFF. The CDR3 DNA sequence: TGCAGCGTTGAACCCTATATGACACAGAGCTCCTACAATGAGCAGTTCTTC.

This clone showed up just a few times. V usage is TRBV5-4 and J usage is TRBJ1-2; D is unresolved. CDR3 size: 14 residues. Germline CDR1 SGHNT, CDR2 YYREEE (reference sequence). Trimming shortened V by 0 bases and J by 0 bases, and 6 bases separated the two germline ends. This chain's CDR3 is CASSLVTANYGYTF. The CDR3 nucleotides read TGTGCCAGCAGCTTGGTAACAGCTAACTATGGCTACACCTTC.

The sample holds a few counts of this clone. CDR3 DNA sequence: TGTGCCAGCTCACCAACTAATGAAAAACTGTTTTTT. Protein sequence: CASSPTNEKLFF. The J gene is TRBJ1-4, the V gene TRBV18; no clear D. There are 12 residues in the CDR3. V lost 2 bases, J lost 2 bases, and 0 bases lay in between. Germline V gives CDR1 KGHSH, CDR2 LQKENI.

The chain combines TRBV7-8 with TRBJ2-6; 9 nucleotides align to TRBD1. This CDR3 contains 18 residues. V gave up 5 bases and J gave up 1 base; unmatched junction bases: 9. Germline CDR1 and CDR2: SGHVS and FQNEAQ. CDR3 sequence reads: CASSLVRTGVSGANVLTF. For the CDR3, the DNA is TGTGCCAGCAGCCTGGTACGGACAGGGGTTTCTGGGGCCAACGTCCTGACTTTC.

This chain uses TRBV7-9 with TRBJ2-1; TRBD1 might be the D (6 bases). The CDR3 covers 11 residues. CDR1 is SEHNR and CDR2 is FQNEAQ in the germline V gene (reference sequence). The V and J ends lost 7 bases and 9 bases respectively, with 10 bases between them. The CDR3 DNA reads TGTGCCAGCACTTTAGGGGGTGAGCAGTTCTTC. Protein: CASTLGGEQFF.

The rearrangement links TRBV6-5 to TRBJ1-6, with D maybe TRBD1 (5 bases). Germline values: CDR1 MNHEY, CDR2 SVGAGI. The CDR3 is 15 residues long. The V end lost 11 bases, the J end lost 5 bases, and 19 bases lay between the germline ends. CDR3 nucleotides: TGTGCCTCCTCCTCCGGGGCGACTAATAATTCACCCCTCCACTTT. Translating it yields CASSSGATNNSPLHF.

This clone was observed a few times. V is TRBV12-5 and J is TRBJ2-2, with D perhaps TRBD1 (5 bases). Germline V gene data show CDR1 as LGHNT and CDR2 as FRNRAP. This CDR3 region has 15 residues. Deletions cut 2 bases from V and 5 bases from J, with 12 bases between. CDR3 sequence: CASGLLQGVTGELFF. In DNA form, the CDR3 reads TGTGCTAGTGGTTTGCTTCAAGGGGTGACCGGGGAGCTGTTTTTT.

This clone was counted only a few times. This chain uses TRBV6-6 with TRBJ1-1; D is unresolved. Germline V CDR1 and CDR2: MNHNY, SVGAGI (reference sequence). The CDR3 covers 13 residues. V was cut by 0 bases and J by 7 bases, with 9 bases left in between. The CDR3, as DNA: TGTGCCAGCAGTTACTCCCCAAATTATGAAGCTTTCTTT. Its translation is CASSYSPNYEAFF.

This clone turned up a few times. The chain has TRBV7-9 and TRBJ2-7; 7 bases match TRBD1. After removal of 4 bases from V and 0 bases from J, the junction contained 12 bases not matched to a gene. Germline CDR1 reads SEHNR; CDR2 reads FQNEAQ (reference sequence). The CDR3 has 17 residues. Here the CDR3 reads CASSYMTGPTSSYEQYF. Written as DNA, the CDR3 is TGTGCCAGCAGCTACATGACAGGGCCGACCAGCTCCTACGAGCAGTACTTC.

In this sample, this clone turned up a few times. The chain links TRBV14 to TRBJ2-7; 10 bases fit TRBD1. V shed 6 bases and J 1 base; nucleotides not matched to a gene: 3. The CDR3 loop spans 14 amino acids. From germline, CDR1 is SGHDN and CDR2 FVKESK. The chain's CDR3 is CASRGTGESYEQYF. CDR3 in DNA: TGTGCCAGCAGGGGGACAGGGGAATCCTACGAGCAGTACTTC.

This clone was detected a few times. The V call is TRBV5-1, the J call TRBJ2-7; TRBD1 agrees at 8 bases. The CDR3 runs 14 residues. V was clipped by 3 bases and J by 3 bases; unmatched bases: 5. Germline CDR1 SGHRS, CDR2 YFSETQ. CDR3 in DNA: TGCGCCAGCAGCTCATATACAGGGGGCTACGAGCAGTACTTC. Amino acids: CASSSYTGGYEQYF. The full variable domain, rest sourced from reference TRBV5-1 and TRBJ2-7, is KAGVTQTPRYLIKTRGQQVTLSCSPISGHRSVSWYQQTPGQGLQFLFEYFSETQRNKGNFPGRFSGRQFSNSRSEMNVSTLELGDSALYLCASSSYTGGYEQYFGPGTRLTVT.

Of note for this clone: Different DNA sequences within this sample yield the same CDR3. The CDR3 region has the DNA TGTGCCAGCTCACCCGGGACAGGCAACACCGGGGAGCTGTTTTTT. Its protein product is CASSPGTGNTGELFF. The V and J genes are TRBV18 and TRBJ2-2; 8 bases agree with TRBD1. CDR1 is KGHSH and CDR2 is LQKENI in the germline V gene. J was trimmed by 2 bases and V by 3 bases; bases with no gene match: 2. The CDR3 spans 15 residues.

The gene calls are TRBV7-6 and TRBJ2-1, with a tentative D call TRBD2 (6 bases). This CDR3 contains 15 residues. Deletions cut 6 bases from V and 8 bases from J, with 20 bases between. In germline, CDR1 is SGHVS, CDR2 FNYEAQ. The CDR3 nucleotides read TGTGCCAGCAGTGCTACTAGCCCCGGTCTCTATGAGCAGTTCTTC. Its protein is CASSATSPGLYEQFF.